The text below deals with one T cell receptor beta chain. TCRdb keeps only in-frame clones here, not all; method: immunoSEQ multiplex PCR. The sample includes about 370,000 clones, 85% to 90% of them seen just once. Those enrolled, adults aged roughly 18 to 89 years, came from some 25 US areas. Participant-given clinical history determined each cohort assignment. The record originates from a study of blood T cell repertoires in COVID-19. Study information: The origin of the acute and convalescent COVID-19 samples was the United States, Italy and Spain.

The J segment lost 2 bases and the V segment lost 4 bases, leaving 5 bases of the junction unmatched. There are 15 residues in the CDR3. CDR1 SGDLS and CDR2 YYNGEE come from the germline V gene. This clonotype was obtained from a man aged 18 to 30 who had recovered from COVID-19. Material for sequencing was PBMCs or T cells enriched from blood (not recorded which). V gene TRBV9 combines with J gene TRBJ1-4, with 7 bases identical to TRBD1. The CDR3 loop reads CASSPRTGTNEKLFF. The CDR3 region has the DNA TGTGCCAGCAGCCCAAGGACAGGCACTAATGAAAAACTGTTTTTT.